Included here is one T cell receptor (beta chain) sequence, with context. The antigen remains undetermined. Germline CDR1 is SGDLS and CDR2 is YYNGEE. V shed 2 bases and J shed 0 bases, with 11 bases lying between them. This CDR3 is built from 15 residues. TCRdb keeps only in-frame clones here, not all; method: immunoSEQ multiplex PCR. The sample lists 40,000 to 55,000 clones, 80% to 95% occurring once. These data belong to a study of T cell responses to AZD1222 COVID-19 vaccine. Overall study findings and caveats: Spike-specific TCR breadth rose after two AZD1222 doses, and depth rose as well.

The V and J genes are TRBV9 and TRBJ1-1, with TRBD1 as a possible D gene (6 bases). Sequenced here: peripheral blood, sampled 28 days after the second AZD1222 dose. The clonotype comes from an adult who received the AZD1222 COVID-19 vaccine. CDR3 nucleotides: TGTGCCAGCAGCGTCGAGGGGGTCATGAACACTGAAGCTTTCTTT. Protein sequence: CASSVEGVMNTEAFF.